A selection of T cell receptor beta chains follows, all from one sample in a study of T-cell memory formation after mild COVID-19. TCRdb re-derived calls from the 5' RACE reads in MiXCR, one entry per CDR3 protein. This sample yields roughly 310,000 distinct CDR3 sequences, of which less than 20% are seen a single time; roughly 22% belongs to the top ten. Sequenced input: PBMCs or a T cell subset sorted from them (not recorded which). Receptors originate from a young man who had mild COVID-19 (a few samples of this study predate the infection). Cell type and time point are not known. The CDR3 runs from the conserved cysteine through the conserved F or W. The order of the fields is CDR3 protein, CDR3 DNA, J gene, V gene, clone size, D gene. D genes are given only for firm matches. Rows may omit the clone size; those that give it use once, few, many or a size class.

CDR3aa: CSARWKETQYF
CDR3nt: TGCAGCGCGCGGTGGAAAGAGACCCAGTACTTC
j_gene: TRBJ2-5
v_gene: TRBV29-1
abundance: NA
d_gene: NA

CDR3aa: CASTGGSNQPQHF
CDR3nt: TGTGCCAGCACCGGGGGAAGCAATCAGCCCCAGCATTTT
j_gene: TRBJ1-5
v_gene: TRBV12-3/TRBV12-4
abundance: few
d_gene: NA

CDR3aa: CASSVDTAADTQYF
CDR3nt: TGCGCCAGCAGCGTGGACACCGCGGCAGATACGCAGTATTTT
j_gene: TRBJ2-3
v_gene: TRBV5-1
abundance: many
d_gene: NA

CDR3aa: CATTTGADTEAFF
CDR3nt: TGCGCCACGACGACAGGGGCTGACACTGAAGCTTTCTTT
j_gene: TRBJ1-1
v_gene: TRBV5-1
abundance: NA
d_gene: TRBD1

CDR3aa: CASSQDQGGPRDEQFF
CDR3nt: TGCGCCAGCAGCCAAGATCAGGGAGGGCCCAGGGATGAGCAGTTCTTC
j_gene: TRBJ2-1
v_gene: TRBV4-1
abundance: NA
d_gene: TRBD2

CDR3aa: CASRLDGLAVTDTQYF
CDR3nt: TGCGCCAGCAGATTAGACGGACTAGCGGTCACAGATACGCAGTATTTT
j_gene: TRBJ2-3
v_gene: TRBV4-1
abundance: NA
d_gene: TRBD2

CDR3aa: CASSQRVNQPQHF
CDR3nt: TGCGCCAGCAGCCAACGCGTCAATCAGCCCCAGCATTTT
j_gene: TRBJ1-5
v_gene: TRBV4-1
abundance: many
d_gene: NA

CDR3aa: CASSLEVSGEQFF
CDR3nt: TGTGCCAGCAGCTTAGAGGTTAGCGGGGAGCAGTTCTTC
j_gene: TRBJ2-1
v_gene: TRBV7-9
abundance: few
d_gene: TRBD2

CDR3aa: CSVEETGIRTYNEQFF
CDR3nt: TGCAGCGTTGAAGAAACCGGGATCCGAACATACAATGAGCAGTTCTTC
j_gene: TRBJ2-1
v_gene: TRBV29-1
abundance: few
d_gene: NA

CDR3aa: CASSLGDSYEQYF
CDR3nt: TGTGCCAGCAGTTTAGGAGACTCCTACGAGCAGTACTTC
j_gene: TRBJ2-7
v_gene: TRBV28
abundance: many
d_gene: NA

CDR3aa: CASSTGTAQETQYF
CDR3nt: TGCGCCAGCAGCACCGGGACAGCACAAGAGACCCAGTACTTC
j_gene: TRBJ2-5
v_gene: TRBV5-1
abundance: many
d_gene: TRBD1

CDR3aa: CASSEWKGESSPLHF
CDR3nt: TGTGCCAGCAGTGAATGGAAGGGTGAATCGTCGCCCCTCCACTTT
j_gene: TRBJ1-6
v_gene: TRBV25-1
abundance: few
d_gene: NA

CDR3aa: CASSEARRGGLNEQFF
CDR3nt: TGTGCCAGCAGTGAAGCGCGGAGGGGTGGATTAAATGAGCAGTTCTTC
j_gene: TRBJ2-1
v_gene: TRBV2
abundance: NA
d_gene: NA

CDR3aa: CASSPSVGSGGYTF
CDR3nt: TGCGCCAGCAGCCCCTCGGTGGGATCTGGAGGCTACACCTTC
j_gene: TRBJ1-2
v_gene: TRBV5-1
abundance: many
d_gene: NA

CDR3aa: CASSSTGQSSGNTIYF
CDR3nt: TGTGCCAGCAGCTCGACAGGCCAGAGCTCTGGAAACACCATATATTTT
j_gene: TRBJ1-3
v_gene: TRBV7-2
abundance: few
d_gene: NA

CDR3aa: CASIDPGPLNEQFF
CDR3nt: TGCGCCAGCATAGACCCCGGGCCCTTAAATGAGCAGTTCTTC
j_gene: TRBJ2-1
v_gene: TRBV5-1
abundance: many
d_gene: NA

CDR3aa: CASSYSPHGRIGNTIYF
CDR3nt: TGTGCCAGCAGTTACTCCCCCCACGGGAGAATAGGAAACACCATATATTTT
j_gene: TRBJ1-3
v_gene: TRBV6-5
abundance: few
d_gene: NA

CDR3aa: CASSRTSGAEQFF
CDR3nt: TGTGCCAGCAGCCGGACTAGCGGTGCGGAGCAGTTCTTC
j_gene: TRBJ2-1
v_gene: TRBV7-2
abundance: few
d_gene: TRBD2